This TCR beta chain was captured in a study of regulatory T cells in long-lasting Graves disease. Findings and caveats of the study: Favored gene segments in persistent disease were TRBV28, TRBJ1-2 and TRBJ2-5.

As for this clonotype: Its target is not known. This may be a read error: a much more frequent sequence differs by one nucleotide.

V lost 5 bases to trimming and J lost 2 bases; unmatched junction nucleotides: 15. This CDR3 is 18 amino acids long. Per germline, CDR1 SGHTA and CDR2 FQGTGA. Time point reported: newly diagnosed GD, antithyroid drugs for less than 3 months. From RNA extracted from PBMCs, the TCR library was made. Clinicians diagnosed Graves' disease using American Thyroid Association guidelines. According to the study, TCR beta libraries were built with iRepertoire HTBI primers and CDR3-region Arm-PCR. TCRdb itself ran the multiplex PCR reads through MiXCR, one entry per CDR3 protein. The table shows some 370,000 distinct CDR3 sequences, with about 11% occurring only once. In addition, the sample was reused for a study of T cells in Graves' hyperthyroidism and ophthalmopathy. As reported in that work: An initial round of RT-PCR targeting the TCR CDR3 relied on the HTBI primer set. Stable hyperthyroidism was separated from ophthalmopathy by a model based on 13 V-J features.

The TCR comes from a woman between 18 and 29 years old with Graves disease. The V and J genes are TRBV7-3 and TRBJ2-7; 10 nucleotides agree with TRBD2. Material: peripheral blood mononuclear cells (PBMCs), obtained at new diagnosis, from a patient treated with antithyroid drugs. CDR3 sequence (DNA): TGTGCCAGCAGCCTAGCCGGGACTAGCGCTACTAGCCCCTACGAGCAGTACTTC. Its translation is CASSLAGTSATSPYEQYF.